What follows describes a single TCR beta chain. The germline V gene has CDR1 SGHAT and CDR2 FQDESV (reference sequence). The CDR3 has 15 residues. With 4 bases removed from V and 1 base from J, the gap between germline ends came to 12 bases. Seattle patients were enrolled during active infection and followed longitudinally. The assay was immunoSEQ multiplex PCR, and TCRdb's table has in-frame clones only and misses some. The sample has under 300,000 clones, 80% to 95% seen once. These data come from a study of blood T cell repertoires in COVID-19. Study at large: COVID-19 samples collected from the United States, Italy and Spain covered acute and convalescent phases.

This sequence joins TRBV11-1 and TRBJ2-3, with TRBD2 as a possible D gene (6 bases). The sequencing sample was made of peripheral blood. The clonotype originates from a man aged 30-40 years with COVID-19, enrolled during active disease. This CDR3 reads CASSSLGGGTDTQYF. For the CDR3, the DNA is TGTGCCAGCAGCTCCTTGGGGGGAGGCACAGATACGCAGTATTTT.